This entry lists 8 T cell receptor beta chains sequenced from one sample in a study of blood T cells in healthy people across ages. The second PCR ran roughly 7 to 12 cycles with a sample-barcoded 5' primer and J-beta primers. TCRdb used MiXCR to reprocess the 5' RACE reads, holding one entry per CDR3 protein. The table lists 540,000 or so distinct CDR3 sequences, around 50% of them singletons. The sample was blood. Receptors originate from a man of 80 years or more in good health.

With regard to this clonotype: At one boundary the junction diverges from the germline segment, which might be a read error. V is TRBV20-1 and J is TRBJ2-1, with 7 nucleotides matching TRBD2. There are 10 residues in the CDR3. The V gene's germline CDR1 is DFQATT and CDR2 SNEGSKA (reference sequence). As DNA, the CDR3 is TGTAGCGGGCTCTACAATGAGCAGTTCTTC. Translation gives CSGLYNEQFF.

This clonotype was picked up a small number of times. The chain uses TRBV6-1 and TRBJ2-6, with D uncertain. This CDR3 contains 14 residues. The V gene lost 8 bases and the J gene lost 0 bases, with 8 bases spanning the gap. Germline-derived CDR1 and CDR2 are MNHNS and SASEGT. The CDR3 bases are TGTGCCAGCGGCCCCCGCTCTGGGGCCAACGTCCTGACTTTC. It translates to CASGPRSGANVLTF.

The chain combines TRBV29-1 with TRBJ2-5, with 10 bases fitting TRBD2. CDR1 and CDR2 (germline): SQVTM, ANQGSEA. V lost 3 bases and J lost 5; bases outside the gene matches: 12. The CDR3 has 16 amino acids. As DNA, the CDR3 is TGCAGCGTTGATGGGAAGCGGGAGGGTAAGAGGGAGACCCAGTACTTC. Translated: CSVDGKREGKRETQYF.

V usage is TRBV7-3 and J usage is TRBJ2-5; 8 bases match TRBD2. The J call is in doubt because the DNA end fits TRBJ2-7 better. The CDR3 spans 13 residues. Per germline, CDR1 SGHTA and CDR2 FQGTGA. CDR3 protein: CASSPSGGPEQYF. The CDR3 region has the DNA TGTGCCAGCAGCCCCTCGGGGGGGCCCGAGCAGTACTTC.

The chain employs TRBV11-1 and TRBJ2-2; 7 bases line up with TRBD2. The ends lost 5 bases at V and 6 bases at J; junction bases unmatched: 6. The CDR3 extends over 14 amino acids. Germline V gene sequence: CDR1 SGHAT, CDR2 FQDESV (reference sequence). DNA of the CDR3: TGTGCCAGCAGCGAGATTCGGGGGGCCGGGGAGCTGTTTTTT. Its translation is CASSEIRGAGELFF.

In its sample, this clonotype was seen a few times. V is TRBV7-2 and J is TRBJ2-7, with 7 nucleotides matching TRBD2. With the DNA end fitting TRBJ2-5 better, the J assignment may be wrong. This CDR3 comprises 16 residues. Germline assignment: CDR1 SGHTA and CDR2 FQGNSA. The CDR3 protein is CASSANRGGAQETQYF. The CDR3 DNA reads TGTGCCAGCAGCGCTAACCGCGGGGGAGCGCAAGAGACCCAGTACTTC.

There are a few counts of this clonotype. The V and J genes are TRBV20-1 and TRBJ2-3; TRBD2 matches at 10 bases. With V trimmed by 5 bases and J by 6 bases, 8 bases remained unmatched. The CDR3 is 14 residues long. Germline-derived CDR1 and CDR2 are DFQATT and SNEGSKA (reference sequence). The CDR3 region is CSASLAGATDTQYF. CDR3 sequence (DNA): TGCAGTGCTTCTCTAGCGGGGGCAACCGATACGCAGTATTTT.

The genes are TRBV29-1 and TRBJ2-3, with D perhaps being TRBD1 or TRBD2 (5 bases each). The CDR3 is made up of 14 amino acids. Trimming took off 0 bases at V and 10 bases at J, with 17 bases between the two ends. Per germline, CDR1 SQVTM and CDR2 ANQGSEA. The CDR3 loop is CSVEDGTKVDAQYF. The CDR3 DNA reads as TGCAGCGTTGAAGACGGGACCAAGGTTGATGCGCAGTATTTT.